This TCR beta chain stems from a study of T cell repertoires in cytomegalovirus infection. Study in general: CMV infection plus the matching HLA type was flagged by public TCR beta signatures. Study-level results: Clonotype analysis showed dominance of the ex vivo response by HLA-C-restricted CMV-specific TCR beta clonotypes. Summed frequency of shared TCR beta families picked out CMV carriers who also had the relevant HLA.

This clonotype was recorded at least ten times. Its matching antigen is unknown. TCRdb processed the reads anew with MiXCR; each CDR3 protein has one entry. Among about 330,000 distinct CDR3 sequences, 9.5% were seen once, and the ten largest hold around 4%. The clonotype comes from a human donor in good health (CMV status not recorded). Some clones in this sample may be carry-over from other donors' samples. Sequencing was carried out using PBMCs.

The CDR3 DNA sequence: TGTGCCAGCAGCTCCTACGGCAGATACAATGAGCAGTTCTTC. Encoded protein: CASSSYGRYNEQFF. This chain connects TRBV7-2 to TRBJ2-1; D remains ambiguous. CDR3 size: 14 residues. From germline, CDR1 is SGHTA and CDR2 FQGNSA. The germline V and J ends were trimmed by 4 bases and 4 bases, with 11 bases remaining between them.